The rows below give T cell receptor beta chains drawn from one sample of a study of OX40 agonist ivuxolimab in advanced cancers. Clones were read by immunoSEQ multiplex PCR, and TCRdb kept only the in-frame ones, dropping some. The repertoire holds 80,000 to 95,000 clones, around 90% seen once, with 0.7% to 0.9% in the top ten. This sample comprised CD4+ or CD8+ T cells sorted from blood, obtained in a trial of the OX40 agonist ivuxolimab. The receptors were gathered from an adult with an advanced solid tumor such as melanoma, head and neck, liver or kidney cancer. The CDR3 runs from the conserved cysteine through the conserved F or W. The D gene is left open where the match is weak. Part of the rows lack a size; the others show once, few, many or a class for expanded clones.

TRBV5-1	TRBD1	TRBJ1-6	-	TGCGCCAGCAGCCGACGGGACAGGGGGTTCGGTAATTCACCCCTCCACTTT	CASSRRDRGFGNSPLHF
TRBV5-1	-	TRBJ2-5	-	TGCGCCAGCAGCCTAGTAGGGGCAGGGGTTGGAGAGACCCAGTACTTC	CASSLVGAGVGETQYF
TRBV5-4	-	TRBJ2-6	-	TGTGCCAGCATCGTGGGGGGACCGAGCTCTGGGGCCAACGTCCTGACTTTC	CASIVGGPSSGANVLTF
TRBV25-1	TRBD1	TRBJ1-6	-	TGTGCCAGCAGTGAATACGGACAGGATAATTCACCCCTCCACTTT	CASSEYGQDNSPLHF
TRBV7-9	-	TRBJ2-7	-	TGTGCCAGCAGTTTGGGGGGGCCGTACGAGCAGTACTTC	CASSLGGPYEQYF
TRBV7-6	-	TRBJ2-2	-	TGTGCCAGCAGCGAAGGGAGGTTGGGTGCCGGGGAGCTGTTTTTT	CASSEGRLGAGELFF
TRBV7-2	TRBD1	TRBJ1-1	-	TGTGCCAGCAGCGTGACAGGGGGGGACACTGAAGCTTTCTTT	CASSVTGGDTEAFF
TRBV7-2	-	TRBJ2-5	-	TGTGCCAGCAGCTTACCGGGGCGGAAGACCCAGTACTTC	CASSLPGRKTQYF
TRBV7-2	-	TRBJ2-3	-	TGTGCCAGCAGCTTAGGGGTCGGGCGGGGCACAGATACGCAGTATTTT	CASSLGVGRGTDTQYF
TRBV27	TRBD1	TRBJ1-5	-	TGTGCCAGCAGTTCTACTAAGAGACAGGGTGGCAATCAGCCCCAGCATTTT	CASSSTKRQGGNQPQHF
TRBV19	TRBD2	TRBJ2-1	-	TGTGCCAGTAGTATCAATGGCGGGGGGGATCTTGAGCAGTTCTTC	CASSINGGGDLEQFF
TRBV6-6	TRBD2	TRBJ2-7	once	TGTGCCAGCAGTGACGGGACTAGCGTCTCCTACGAGCAGTACTTC	CASSDGTSVSYEQYF
TRBV2	TRBD2	TRBJ2-1	-	TGTGCCAGCAGTGAACCCCCTAGCGGGAGGGCCCAGGAGAATGAGCAGTTCTTC	CASSEPPSGRAQENEQFF
TRBV18	TRBD2	TRBJ2-7	once	TGTGCCAGCTCACCACCGGGACTAGCGGGAGTCGAGCAGTACTTC	CASSPPGLAGVEQYF
TRBV2	-	TRBJ1-6	few	TGTGCCAGCAGTGAATTGGGGAACTTATTGCATTCACCCCTCCACTTT	CASSELGNLLHSPLHF
TRBV5-8	-	TRBJ2-2	-	TGTGCCAGCAGCTTGGAAGGCAGGGCTACTAACACCGGGGAGCTGTTTTTT	CASSLEGRATNTGELFF
TRBV5-1	TRBD2	TRBJ2-1	-	TGCGCCAGCAGCTTGGCGCTAGCGGGTTCCTACAATGAGCAGTTCTTC	CASSLALAGSYNEQFF
TRBV10-3	-	TRBJ1-3	once	TGTGCCATCAGTGAAGAATCACCTCGTTCCGGAAACACCATATATTTT	CAISEESPRSGNTIYF
TRBV7-2	-	TRBJ2-7	-	TGTGCCAGCAGTGTAGCGGTGGCCTCCTACGAGCAGTACTTC	CASSVAVASYEQYF
TRBV6-5	TRBD1	TRBJ1-2	once	TGTGCCAGCAGTTACTCGGGGACAGGGGCCTTAGGCTACACCTTC	CASSYSGTGALGYTF
TRBV27	TRBD2	TRBJ2-4	-	TGTGCCAGCAGTTTAGGTGCGGGAGTTTTCGGAAACATTCAGTACTTC	CASSLGAGVFGNIQYF
TRBV7-3	-	TRBJ1-5	once	TGTGCCAGCAGCTTAAACCAGGGTCCCAATCAGCCCCAGCATTTT	CASSLNQGPNQPQHF
TRBV9	-	TRBJ2-2	-	TGTGCCAGCAGCGTATTCAGTGGGGAGCTGTTTTTT	CASSVFSGELFF
TRBV19	TRBD1	TRBJ1-3	-	TGTGCCAGTAGAACAGGGGGTACTATTGGAAACACCATATATTTT	CASRTGGTIGNTIYF
TRBV7-2	TRBD2	TRBJ2-1	-	TGTGCCAGCAGTTTCACTAGCGGAGCACCCGTTTTCAATGAGCAGTTCTTC	CASSFTSGAPVFNEQFF
TRBV9	-	TRBJ2-4	-	TGTGCCAGCAGCTCTACGGGACTGCACAAAAACATTCAGTACTTC	CASSSTGLHKNIQYF
TRBV2	-	TRBJ2-3	-	TGTGCCAGCAGACGACTACCGAACACAGATACGCAGTATTTT	CASRRLPNTDTQYF
TRBV5-6	-	TRBJ2-4	-	TGTGCCAGCAGCACAGGGGCGGGGGCCAAAAACATTCAGTACTTC	CASSTGAGAKNIQYF
TRBV9	-	TRBJ1-1	once	TGTGCCAGCAGCGTAGCCCCGACCGTCCTGAACACTGAAGCTTTCTTT	CASSVAPTVLNTEAFF